Each of the 6 T cell receptor beta chains below was sequenced from the same sample in a study of T cells in Graves' hyperthyroidism and ophthalmopathy. Regions amplified from RNA transcripts were the TCR beta CDR3 regions. A first-round RT-PCR of the TCR CDR3 used the HTBI primer set. TCRdb processed the multiplex PCR reads anew with MiXCR; each CDR3 protein has one entry. The sample contains around 530,000 distinct CDR3 sequences, 17% of which appear only once. The material sequenced was blood. These receptors were taken from a woman aged 18-35 years with Graves' ophthalmopathy.

Ten or more counts support this clonotype. J is TRBJ1-1 and V is TRBV28; 10 positions match TRBD1. V was clipped by 5 bases and J by 11 bases; unmatched bases: 11. The CDR3 extends over 14 amino acids. Germline CDR1 is MDHEN and CDR2 is SYDVKM. The chain's CDR3 is CASSVMGQGREAFF. In DNA form, the CDR3 reads TGTGCCAGCAGTGTTATGGGACAGGGGCGCGAGGCTTTCTTT.

This clonotype was observed at least ten times. The V gene is TRBV10-3, the J gene TRBJ1-6, with D unresolved. Trimming shortened V by 3 bases and J by 5 bases, and 11 bases separated the two germline ends. CDR3 length: 15 amino acids. Germline CDR1 reads ENHRY; CDR2 reads SYGVKD. As DNA, the CDR3 is TGTGCCATCAGTGACATGGGTTCGGATAATTCACCCCTCCACTTT. Amino acid sequence: CAISDMGSDNSPLHF.

Ten or more counts support this clonotype. This chain joins TRBV30 and TRBJ2-1, with 9 nucleotides matching TRBD2. V shed 8 bases, J shed 9 bases, and the junction held 5 bases outside the gene matches. The germline CDR1 and CDR2 sequences are GTSNPN and SVGIG (reference sequence). The CDR3 spans 11 residues. CDR3 residues: CAQRGEVEQFF. CDR3 DNA sequence: TGTGCCCAGCGGGGGGAGGTTGAGCAGTTCTTC.

This clonotype came up a few times. The J gene is TRBJ1-4, the V gene TRBV6-1; 7 bases match TRBD1. The trim removed 6 bases at V and 3 bases at J, leaving 7 bases unmatched. The CDR3 contains 15 residues. The germline CDR1 and CDR2 sequences are MNHNS and SASEGT. The CDR3 loop reads CASRRETGSNEKLFF. The CDR3 DNA is TGTGCCAGCAGACGGGAGACAGGGTCTAATGAAAAACTGTTTTTT.

This clonotype was detected a few times. The V and J genes are TRBV5-1 and TRBJ2-2; 9 bases match TRBD1. The trim removed 3 bases at V and 3 bases at J, leaving 3 bases unmatched. The CDR3 has 15 residues. From germline, CDR1 is SGHRS and CDR2 YFSETQ. CDR3 region: CASSSDRGDTGELFF. The CDR3 region has the DNA TGCGCCAGCAGCTCGGACAGGGGAGACACCGGGGAGCTGTTTTTT.

Many counts were recorded for this clonotype. This chain connects TRBV4-3 to TRBJ1-1; D is unresolved. Trimming pared 6 bases from V and 4 bases from J, leaving 15 bases between. CDR3 length equals 14 residues. CDR1 is LGHNA, CDR2 YSLEER, per germline. DNA of the CDR3: TGCGCCAGCAGGAGGAAAGAGGGCTTCACTGAAGCTTTCTTT. Encoded protein: CASRRKEGFTEAFF.